This T cell receptor beta chain was profiled in a study of identical twins. All donors comprised healthy Caucasians. V was trimmed by 5 bases and J by 1 base, leaving 11 bases between them. CDR3 length: 14 residues. Each CDR3 protein gets one entry after TCRdb re-called the 5' RACE reads with MiXCR. This sample yields hundreds of thousands of distinct CDR3 sequences, of which 20% to 25% are seen a single time; around 4.4% belongs to the top ten. This sample was also put to use in a study of T cells expressing NK-cell markers. That report adds: Beta-chain profiling covered CD3+CD56+NKG2C+, CD3+CD56+NKG2C- and CD3+CD56-NKG2C+ sorted subsets. One of eight sequenced donors was HCMV-seronegative; the other seven were seropositive. An anti-gamma-delta TCR antibody was added in several experiments. It restricted sorting to alpha-beta TCR-expressing T cells.

Sequencing used PBMCs. The receptor was isolated from a woman aged 18-29 years in good health. This chain links TRBV12-3 or TRBV12-4 with TRBJ1-1; D unresolved. CDR3 sequence: CASSPRAQNTEAFF. CDR3 DNA: TGTGCCAGCAGTCCTAGGGCCCAGAACACTGAAGCTTTCTTT.